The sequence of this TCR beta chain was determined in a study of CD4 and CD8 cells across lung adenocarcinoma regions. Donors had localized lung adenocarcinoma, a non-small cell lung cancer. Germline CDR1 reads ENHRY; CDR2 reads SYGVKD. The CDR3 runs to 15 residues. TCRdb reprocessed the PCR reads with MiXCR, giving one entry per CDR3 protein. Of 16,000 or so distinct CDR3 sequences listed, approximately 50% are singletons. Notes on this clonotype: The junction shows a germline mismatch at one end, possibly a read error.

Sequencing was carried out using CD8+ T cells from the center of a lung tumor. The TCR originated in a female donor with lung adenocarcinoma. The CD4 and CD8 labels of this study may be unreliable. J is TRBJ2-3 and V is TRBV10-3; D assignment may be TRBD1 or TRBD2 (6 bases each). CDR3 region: CAGGNGGSGKDTQYF. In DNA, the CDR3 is TGTGCCGGGGGCAACGGGGGTAGTGGCAAAGATACGCAGTATTTC.